Below are 10 T cell receptor beta chains sequenced from a single sample in a study of PD-1 blockade in mismatch repair-deficient tumors. Time point here: roughly ten-day in vitro stimulation with candidate neoantigen peptide 5. Their antigens remain unidentified. TCRdb's table, derived via immunoSEQ multiplex PCR, lists solely in-frame clones and lacks some. The data contain about 15,000 clones, 84% of them singletons. The specimen was cells cultured in vitro, collected from a patient treated with pembrolizumab. These receptors were taken from an adult with mismatch repair-deficient cancer.

CDR3 in DNA: TGTGCCAGCAGCCTAGTAGCGGGAGTCGATGAGCAGTTCTTC. Translation: CASSLVAGVDEQFF. The rearrangement uses TRBV7-2 and TRBJ2-1; 9 nucleotides line up with TRBD2. The ends lost 5 bases at V and 8 bases at J; junction bases unmatched: 7. The CDR3 is 14 residues long. CDR1 is SGHTA, CDR2 FQGNSA, per germline.

The rearrangement uses TRBV7-3 and TRBJ2-3; unclear D gene. Germline V gene data show CDR1 as SGHTA and CDR2 as FQGTGA. The CDR3 length is 16 residues. V was cut by 4 bases and J by 6 bases, with 20 bases left in between. This CDR3 is CASSYGGSTSIDTQYF. Written as DNA, the CDR3 is TGTGCCAGCAGCTACGGCGGCAGCACGAGTATTGATACGCAGTATTTT.

The chain couples TRBV4-2 to TRBJ1-5; 7 nucleotides line up with TRBD1. The V and J ends lost 4 bases and 0 bases, in that order; junction bases with no gene match: 6. CDR3 size: 16 residues. Germline CDR1 and CDR2: LGHNA and YNFKEQ. CDR3: CASSRWPGGSNQPQHF. The CDR3 DNA reads TGTGCCAGCAGCCGTTGGCCAGGGGGTAGCAATCAGCCCCAGCATTTT.

This chain uses TRBV5-4 with TRBJ2-1; 7 bases agree with TRBD1. In germline, CDR1 is SGHNT, CDR2 YYREEE (reference sequence). There are 19 residues in the CDR3. Trimming took 1 base from V and 0 from J; bases not matched to a gene: 13. This CDR3 is CASSLSRGTGQYSYNEQFF. CDR3 sequence (DNA): TGTGCCAGCAGCTTGTCCAGGGGGACGGGACAGTACTCCTACAATGAGCAGTTCTTC.

This sequence joins TRBV6-5 and TRBJ1-1; TRBD1 is a possible D gene (5 bases). There are 15 residues in the CDR3. Per germline, CDR1 MNHEY and CDR2 SVGAGI. Trimming pared 2 bases from V and 2 bases from J, leaving 12 bases between. The CDR3 reads CASSYGAGVNTEAFF. The CDR3 nucleotides are TGTGCCAGCAGTTACGGGGCAGGCGTCAACACTGAAGCTTTCTTT.

CDR3 nucleotide sequence: TGTGCCAGCAGTTGGGCCCCGGGGGGGCAAGATGGCTACACCTTC. Translation gives CASSWAPGGQDGYTF. J is TRBJ1-2 and V is TRBV28; maybe TRBD1 (6 bases). The V and J ends lost 4 bases and 6 bases respectively, with 18 bases between them. Germline loops: CDR1 MDHEN, CDR2 SYDVKM. The CDR3 has 15 amino acids.

This clone was seen a few times. The CDR3 coding sequence is TGTGCCAGCAGCCATAAGGGCACGACACGCTTAAGCAATCAGCCCCAGCATTTT. Translation gives CASSHKGTTRLSNQPQHF. The chain links TRBV7-8 to TRBJ1-5; D gene ambiguous. Trimming removed 5 bases from V and 1 base from J, with 21 bases in between. The CDR3 has 18 residues. Germline V CDR1 and CDR2: SGHVS, FQNEAQ.

The J gene is TRBJ2-1, the V gene TRBV9; 7 bases fit TRBD1. Losses at the gene ends were 4 bases for V and 9 bases for J; bases not matched to a gene: 7. The CDR3 sequence is 13 residues long. The V gene's germline CDR1 is SGDLS and CDR2 YYNGEE. CDR3 protein: CASSTYRGSEQFF. The DNA for the CDR3 is TGTGCCAGCAGCACTTACAGGGGAAGTGAGCAGTTCTTC.

This CDR3 is CASSLFEIVGTSRPNEQFF. The CDR3, as DNA: TGTGCCAGCAGCTTATTTGAGATCGTCGGGACTAGCCGACCTAATGAGCAGTTCTTC. The chain links TRBV11-1 to TRBJ2-1; 9 nucleotides agree with TRBD2. Germline CDR1 SGHAT, CDR2 FQDESV (reference sequence). The CDR3 loop spans 19 amino acids. With 2 bases clipped from V and 7 bases from J, the junction kept 18 bases outside the gene matches.

The rearrangement joins TRBV5-1 to TRBJ1-1; D is possibly TRBD1 (6 bases). This CDR3 contains 15 residues. Germline CDR1 reads SGHRS; CDR2 reads YFSETQ. V was trimmed by 1 base and J by 3 bases, leaving 13 bases between them. CDR3 bases: TGCGCCAGCAGCTTGAAGGGGCAGGGGTACACTGAAGCTTTCTTT. This translates into CASSLKGQGYTEAFF. The variable domain in full, with the rest retrieved from reference TRBV5-1 and TRBJ1-1, is KAGVTQTPRYLIKTRGQQVTLSCSPISGHRSVSWYQQTPGQGLQFLFEYFSETQRNKGNFPGRFSGRQFSNSRSEMNVSTLELGDSALYLCASSLKGQGYTEAFFGQGTRLTVV.